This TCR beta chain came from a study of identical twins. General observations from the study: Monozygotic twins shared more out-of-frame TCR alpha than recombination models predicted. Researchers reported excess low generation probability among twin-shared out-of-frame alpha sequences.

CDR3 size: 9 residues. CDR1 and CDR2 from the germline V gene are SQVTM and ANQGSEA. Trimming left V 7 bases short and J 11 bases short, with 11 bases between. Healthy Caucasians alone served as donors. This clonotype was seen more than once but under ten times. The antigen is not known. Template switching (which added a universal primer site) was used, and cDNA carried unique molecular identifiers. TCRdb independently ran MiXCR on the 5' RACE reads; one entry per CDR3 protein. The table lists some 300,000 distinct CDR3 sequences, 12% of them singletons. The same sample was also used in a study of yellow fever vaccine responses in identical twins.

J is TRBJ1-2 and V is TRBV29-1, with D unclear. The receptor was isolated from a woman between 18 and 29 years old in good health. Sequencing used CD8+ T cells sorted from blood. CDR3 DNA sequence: TGCAGCGCCGACAAGGGATACACCTTC. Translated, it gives CSADKGYTF.